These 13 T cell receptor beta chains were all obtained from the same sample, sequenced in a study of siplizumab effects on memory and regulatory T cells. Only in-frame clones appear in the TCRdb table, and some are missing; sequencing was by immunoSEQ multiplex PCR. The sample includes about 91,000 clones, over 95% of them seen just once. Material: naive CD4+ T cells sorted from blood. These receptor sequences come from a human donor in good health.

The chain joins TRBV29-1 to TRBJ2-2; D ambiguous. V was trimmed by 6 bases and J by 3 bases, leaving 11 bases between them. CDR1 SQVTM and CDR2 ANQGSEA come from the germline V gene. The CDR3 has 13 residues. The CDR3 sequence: CSVRMTHTGELFF. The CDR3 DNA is TGCAGCGTCCGGATGACACACACCGGGGAGCTGTTTTTT.

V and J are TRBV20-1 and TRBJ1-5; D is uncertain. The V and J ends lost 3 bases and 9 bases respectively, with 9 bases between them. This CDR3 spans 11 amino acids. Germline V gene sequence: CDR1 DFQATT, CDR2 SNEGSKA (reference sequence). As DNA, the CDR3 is TGCAGTGCTAGTAACCCTTGGCCCCAGCATTTT. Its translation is CSASNPWPQHF.

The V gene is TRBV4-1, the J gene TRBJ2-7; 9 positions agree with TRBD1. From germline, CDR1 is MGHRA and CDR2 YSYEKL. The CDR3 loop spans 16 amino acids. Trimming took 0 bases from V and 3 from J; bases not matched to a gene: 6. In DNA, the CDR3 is TGCGCCAGCAGCCAAGAACGGCGACAGGGGGGCTACGAGCAGTACTTC. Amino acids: CASSQERRQGGYEQYF.

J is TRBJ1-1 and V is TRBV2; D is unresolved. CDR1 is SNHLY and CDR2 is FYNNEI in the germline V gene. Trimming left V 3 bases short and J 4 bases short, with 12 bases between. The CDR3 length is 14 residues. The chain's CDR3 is CASSEQGSITEAFF. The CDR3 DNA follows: TGTGCCAGCAGTGAGCAAGGATCGATCACTGAAGCTTTCTTT.

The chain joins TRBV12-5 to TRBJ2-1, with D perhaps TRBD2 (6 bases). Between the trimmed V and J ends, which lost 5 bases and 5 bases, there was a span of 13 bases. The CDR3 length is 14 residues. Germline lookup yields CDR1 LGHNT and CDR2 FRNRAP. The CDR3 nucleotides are TGTGCTAGTGGTCGCGGGGACGGGAACAATGAGCAGTTCTTC. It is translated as CASGRGDGNNEQFF.

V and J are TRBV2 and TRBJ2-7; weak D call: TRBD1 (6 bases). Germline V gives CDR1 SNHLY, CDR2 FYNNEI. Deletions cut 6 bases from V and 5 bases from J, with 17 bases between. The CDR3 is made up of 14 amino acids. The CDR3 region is CASRLGGKGNEQYF. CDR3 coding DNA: TGTGCCAGCAGGTTAGGGGGAAAGGGGAACGAGCAGTACTTC. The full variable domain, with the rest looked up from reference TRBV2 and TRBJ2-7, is EPEVTQTPSHQVTQMGQEVILRCVPISNHLYFYWYRQILGQKVEFLVSFYNNEISEKSEIFDDQFSVERPDGSNFTLKIRSTKLEDSAMYFCASRLGGKGNEQYFGPGTRLTVT.

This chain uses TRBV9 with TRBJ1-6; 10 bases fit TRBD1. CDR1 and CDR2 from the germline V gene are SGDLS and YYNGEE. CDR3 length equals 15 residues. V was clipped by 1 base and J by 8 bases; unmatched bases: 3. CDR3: CASSVRGTGDSPLHF. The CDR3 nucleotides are TGTGCCAGCAGCGTAAGGGGGACAGGGGATTCACCCCTCCACTTT.

The CDR3 loop is CASTRDRQTSGANVLTF. The CDR3 DNA reads TGTGCCAGCACGCGGGACAGGCAAACTTCTGGGGCCAACGTCCTGACTTTC. The chain employs TRBV27 and TRBJ2-6; 8 nucleotides agree with TRBD1. The CDR3 is made up of 17 amino acids. Trimming took 7 bases from V and 1 from J; bases not matched to a gene: 9. The germline CDR1 and CDR2 sequences are MNHEY and SMNVEV (reference sequence).

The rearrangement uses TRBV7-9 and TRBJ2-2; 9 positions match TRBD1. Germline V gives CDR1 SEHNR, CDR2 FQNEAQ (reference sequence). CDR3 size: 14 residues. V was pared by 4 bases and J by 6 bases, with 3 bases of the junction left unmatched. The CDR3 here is CASSSGTGSGELFF. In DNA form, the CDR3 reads TGTGCCAGCAGCTCCGGGACAGGGTCCGGGGAGCTGTTTTTT. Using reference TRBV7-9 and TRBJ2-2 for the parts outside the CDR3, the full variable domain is DTGVSQNPRHKITKRGQNVTFRCDPISEHNRLYWYRQTLGQGPEFLTYFQNEAQLEKSRLLSDRFSAERPKGSFSTLEIQRTEQGDSAMYLCASSSGTGSGELFFGEGSRLTVL.

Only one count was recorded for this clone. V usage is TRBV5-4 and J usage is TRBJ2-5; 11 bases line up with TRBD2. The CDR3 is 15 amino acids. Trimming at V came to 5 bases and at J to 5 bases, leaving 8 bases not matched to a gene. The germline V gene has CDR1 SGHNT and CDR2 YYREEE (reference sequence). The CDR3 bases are TGTGCCAGCAGACCAGTAGCGGGGGGGCGGGAGACCCAGTACTTC. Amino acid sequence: CASRPVAGGRETQYF.

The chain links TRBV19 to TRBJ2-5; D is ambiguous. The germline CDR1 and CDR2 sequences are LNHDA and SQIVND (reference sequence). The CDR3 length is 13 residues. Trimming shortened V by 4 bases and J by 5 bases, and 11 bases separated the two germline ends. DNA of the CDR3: TGTGCCAGTAGTAAATCCGCCGTCGAGACCCAGTACTTC. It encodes CASSKSAVETQYF.

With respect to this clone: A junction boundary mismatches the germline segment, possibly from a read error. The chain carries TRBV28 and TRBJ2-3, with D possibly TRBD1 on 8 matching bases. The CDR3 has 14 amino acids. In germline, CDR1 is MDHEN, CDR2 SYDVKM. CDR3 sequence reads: CAGSLTGGGNTQYF. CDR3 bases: TGTGCCGGCAGCCTCACAGGGGGAGGGAATACGCAGTATTTT.

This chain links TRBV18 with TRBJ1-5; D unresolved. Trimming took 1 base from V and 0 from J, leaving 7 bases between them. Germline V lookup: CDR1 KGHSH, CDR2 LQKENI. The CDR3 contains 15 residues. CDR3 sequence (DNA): TGTGCCAGCTCACCACGTCCAAATAGCAATCAGCCCCAGCATTTT. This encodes CASSPRPNSNQPQHF.